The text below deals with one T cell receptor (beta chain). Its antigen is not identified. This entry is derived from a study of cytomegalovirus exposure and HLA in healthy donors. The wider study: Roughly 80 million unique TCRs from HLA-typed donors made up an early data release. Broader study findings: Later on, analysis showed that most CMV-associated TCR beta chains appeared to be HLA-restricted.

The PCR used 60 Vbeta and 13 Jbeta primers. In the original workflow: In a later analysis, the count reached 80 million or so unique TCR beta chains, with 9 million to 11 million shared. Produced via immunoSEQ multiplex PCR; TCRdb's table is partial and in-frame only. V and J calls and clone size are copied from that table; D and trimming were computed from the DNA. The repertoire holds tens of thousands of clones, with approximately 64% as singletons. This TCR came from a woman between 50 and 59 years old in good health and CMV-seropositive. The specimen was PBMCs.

The CDR3 DNA follows: TGTGCCAGCTCACCAGGCCAGGGAAGCTTTTACAATGAGCAGTTCTTC. It translates to CASSPGQGSFYNEQFF. The V call is TRBV18, the J call TRBJ2-1; tentative D call: TRBD1 (5 bases). V was shortened by 2 bases and J by 4 bases, with 15 bases between the two germline ends. Germline V gives CDR1 KGHSH, CDR2 LQKENI. CDR3 size: 16 residues. The whole variable domain, filled in from reference TRBV18 and TRBJ2-1, reads NAGVMQNPRHLVRRRGQEARLRCSPMKGHSHVYWYRQLPEEGLKFMVYLQKENIIDESGMPKERFSAEFPKEGPSILRIQQVVRGDSAAYFCASSPGQGSFYNEQFFGPGTRLTVL.